The 26 T cell receptor beta chains listed next were all sequenced from one sample in a study of STAT3 mutations in large granular lymphocyte leukemia. Study conclusions and caveats: In T-cell large granular lymphocyte leukemia, about half of patients showed multiple immunodominant subclonotypes.

TCRdb's copy holds only in-frame clones and misses some; the assay was immunoSEQ multiplex PCR. Of thousands of clones in the sample, roughly 47% are singletons; the top ten hold roughly 50%. For these receptors, no antigen is known. Sequencing was carried out using peripheral blood mononuclear cells. These receptor sequences come from a man aged 50 or older with T-cell large granular lymphocyte leukemia. Some clones in this sample may be carry-over from other donors' samples.

The chain employs TRBV15 and TRBJ2-2; D is possibly TRBD2 (6 bases). Germline CDR1 and CDR2: LNHNV and YYDKDF (reference sequence). This CDR3 spans 13 amino acids. V shed 5 bases and J shed 6 bases, with 10 bases lying between them. The DNA for the CDR3 is TGTGCCACCAGCGGGGACTTCGCCGGGGAGCTGTTTTTT. Translated, it gives CATSGDFAGELFF.

This clone was observed a handful of times. The V gene is TRBV4-1, the J gene TRBJ1-3; D is ambiguous. Germline V lookup: CDR1 MGHRA, CDR2 YSYEKL. The CDR3 totals 16 residues. The V and J ends lost 0 bases and 0 bases respectively, with 9 bases between them. CDR3 in DNA: TGCGCCAGCAGCCAAGATGGGCCGAGCTCTGGAAACACCATATATTTT. As protein: CASSQDGPSSGNTIYF.

The V gene is TRBV28, the J gene TRBJ2-7; TRBD1 aligns across 7 bases. Germline CDR1 MDHEN, CDR2 SYDVKM. The CDR3 contains 15 residues. The V and J ends lost 6 bases and 0 bases, in that order; junction bases with no gene match: 8. CDR3 loop: CASSETGAFSYEQYF. The CDR3 DNA follows: TGTGCCAGCAGCGAAACAGGGGCTTTCTCCTACGAGCAGTACTTC. Full variable domain (remainder filled in from reference TRBV28 and TRBJ2-7): DVKVTQSSRYLVKRTGEKVFLECVQDMDHENMFWYRQDPGLGLRLIYFSYDVKMKEKGDIPEGYSVSREKKERFSLILESASTNQTSMYLCASSETGAFSYEQYFGPGTRLTVT.

This rearrangement joins TRBV27 to TRBJ2-2; a weak D match, TRBD1 (5 bases). This CDR3 contains 14 residues. The germline V gene has CDR1 MNHEY and CDR2 SMNVEV (reference sequence). V lost 7 bases and J 4 bases, leaving 13 bases between the germline ends. CDR3 nucleotide sequence: TGTGCCAGCACCCACGACAGACGCACCGGGGAGCTGTTTTTT. This gives the protein CASTHDRRTGELFF.

This clone has more than one count but fewer than ten. The V call is TRBV29-1, the J call TRBJ2-7, with a weak D call TRBD1 (7 bases). The V end lost 6 bases, the J end lost 5 bases, and 20 bases lay between the germline ends. Germline V gene lookup returns CDR1 SQVTM and CDR2 ANQGSEA. This CDR3 spans 14 amino acids. CDR3 sequence (DNA): TGCAGCGTGGCGGTATGGAGGGGGCTAGACGAGCAGTACTTC. Protein: CSVAVWRGLDEQYF.

The rearrangement links TRBV7-9 to TRBJ1-6, with D possibly being TRBD1 (6 bases). CDR3 length: 15 amino acids. V shed 3 bases and J shed 9 bases, with 15 bases lying between them. Germline loops: CDR1 SEHNR, CDR2 FQNEAQ (reference sequence). The CDR3 DNA reads as TGTGCCAGCAGCTTTTTAGGGGGGGCAGGTTCACCCCTCCACTTT. Translating gives CASSFLGGAGSPLHF.

This clone occurred many times. The chain joins TRBV11-2 to TRBJ2-3, with D perhaps TRBD1 (5 bases). The V gene lost 2 bases and the J gene lost 5 bases, with 11 bases spanning the gap. This CDR3 spans 14 amino acids. CDR1 is SGHAT and CDR2 is FQNNGV in the germline V gene. CDR3 amino acids: CASSLRGIIDTQYF. The CDR3 region has the DNA TGTGCCAGCAGCTTAAGGGGCATCATAGATACGCAGTATTTT.

This chain joins TRBV7-9 and TRBJ2-7; tentative D call: TRBD2 (6 bases). The length of the CDR3 is 14 residues. V shed 5 bases and J shed 4 bases, with 15 bases lying between them. Per the germline V gene, CDR1 is SEHNR and CDR2 is FQNEAQ (reference sequence). CDR3: CASSRPTSNYEQYF. The CDR3 nucleotides are TGTGCCAGCAGCCGGCCGACTAGTAATTACGAGCAGTACTTC.

The chain couples TRBV7-6 to TRBJ1-4; D possibly corresponds to TRBD1 (6 bases). The germline CDR1 and CDR2 sequences are SGHVS and FNYEAQ. This CDR3 spans 13 amino acids. Trimming cost V 7 bases and J 8 bases, with 14 bases left between them. CDR3 nucleotides: TGTGCCAGCACCACGGGGGGGCAGGAAAAACTGTTTTTT. Translating it yields CASTTGGQEKLFF.

The rearrangement uses TRBV9 and TRBJ2-1; D not certain. V was trimmed by 0 bases and J by 9 bases, leaving 4 bases between them. Germline V gene data show CDR1 as SGDLS and CDR2 as YYNGEE. The length of the CDR3 is 11 residues. The DNA for the CDR3 is TGTGCCAGCAGCGTAGCGAGTGAGCAGTTCTTC. This sequence encodes CASSVASEQFF.

This clone was seen a handful of times. The chain recombines TRBV4-3 with TRBJ1-2; 10 bases agree with TRBD1. Germline CDR1 is LGHNA and CDR2 is YSLEER. The V gene end was trimmed by 1 base and the J gene end by 2 bases; junction bases not matched to a gene: 10. The CDR3 covers 18 residues. CDR3 sequence (DNA): TGCGCCAGCAGCCAAGCAATGGGGGGGACAGGGGCCAACTATGGCTACACCTTC. As protein: CASSQAMGGTGANYGYTF.

The V call is TRBV5-1, the J call TRBJ2-7, with 11 bases matching TRBD1. This CDR3 is 16 amino acids long. Germline CDR1 reads SGHRS; CDR2 reads YFSETQ. V shed 3 bases and J 7 bases; nucleotides not matched to a gene: 12. CDR3 DNA: TGCGCCAGCAGCTCCGCCGGGACAGGGGGGTTGGGGGAGCAGTACTTC. Amino acid sequence: CASSSAGTGGLGEQYF.

The chain has TRBV14 and TRBJ2-7; the D gene is possibly TRBD2 (5 bases). CDR3 size: 13 residues. The germline V gene encodes CDR1 SGHDN and CDR2 FVKESK. Trimming took off 0 bases at V and 5 bases at J, with 8 bases between the two ends. CDR3 in DNA: TGTGCCAGCAGCCAAGATTTCGGGAACGAGCAGTACTTC. This gives the protein CASSQDFGNEQYF.

This clone was seen only a few times. The V gene is TRBV4-3, the J gene TRBJ2-7; D possibly matches TRBD1 or TRBD2 (5 bases each). The CDR3 has 15 amino acids. Trimming pared 3 bases from V and 3 bases from J, leaving 15 bases between. In germline, CDR1 is LGHNA, CDR2 YSLEER. The CDR3, as DNA: TGCGCCAGCAGCCAGGGGGTAGGACTGTACTACGAGCAGTACTTC. Amino acids: CASSQGVGLYYEQYF.

The chain links TRBV5-1 to TRBJ1-2, with a possible D match to TRBD1 (6 bases). Per the germline V gene, CDR1 is SGHRS and CDR2 is YFSETQ. The CDR3 spans 11 residues. With 1 base removed from V and 10 bases from J, the gap between germline ends came to 8 bases. CDR3 DNA: TGCGCCAGCAGCTTGAGGGGGGACTACACCTTC. Encoded protein: CASSLRGDYTF.

The chain is built from TRBV5-1 and TRBJ1-2, with D possibly TRBD1 on 6 matching bases. The CDR3 has 14 amino acids. Deletions cut 6 bases from V and 7 bases from J, with 19 bases between. Germline V gene data show CDR1 as SGHRS and CDR2 as YFSETQ. CDR3 DNA: TGCGCCAGCATCCCCCAATCAGGGGCCGGTGGCTACACCTTC. Protein product: CASIPQSGAGGYTF. Full variable domain (remainder filled in from reference TRBV5-1 and TRBJ1-2): KAGVTQTPRYLIKTRGQQVTLSCSPISGHRSVSWYQQTPGQGLQFLFEYFSETQRNKGNFPGRFSGRQFSNSRSEMNVSTLELGDSALYLCASIPQSGAGGYTFGSGTRLTVV.

This clone was counted only a few times. This chain joins TRBV10-3 and TRBJ1-5; 8 nucleotides align to TRBD1. V lost 8 bases, J lost 3 bases, and 6 bases stayed unmatched. The CDR3 is made up of 14 amino acids. CDR1 is ENHRY, CDR2 SYGVKD, per germline. The CDR3 DNA reads as TGTGCCATCGGACAGGGAAAAGACAATCAGCCCCAGCATTTT. Protein product: CAIGQGKDNQPQHF.

This rearrangement joins TRBV30 to TRBJ2-7; the D gene is possibly TRBD2 (6 bases). The V end lost 3 bases, the J end lost 4 bases, and 13 bases lay between the germline ends. CDR3 size: 13 residues. Germline V gene data show CDR1 as GTSNPN and CDR2 as SVGIG (reference sequence). In nucleotides, the CDR3 is TGTGCCTGGAGCCCCGGGGGAGGATACGAGCAGTACTTC. The encoded protein is CAWSPGGGYEQYF.

The chain couples TRBV7-9 to TRBJ1-3, with a tentative D call TRBD1 (6 bases). The length of the CDR3 is 14 residues. CDR1 and CDR2 from the germline V gene are SEHNR and FQNEAQ (reference sequence). V gave up 4 bases and J gave up 4 bases, with 11 bases separating them. This CDR3 is CASSSEGGGNTIYF. CDR3 DNA sequence: TGTGCCAGCAGCTCTGAAGGGGGAGGAAACACCATATATTTT.

The chain uses TRBV14 and TRBJ2-1; a possible D gene is TRBD2 (6 bases). The germline gives CDR1 SGHDN, CDR2 FVKESK. Trimming shortened V by 5 bases and J by 6 bases, and 17 bases separated the two germline ends. This CDR3 is 15 amino acids long. CDR3 amino acids: CASSATTRRVNEQFF. The CDR3 DNA follows: TGTGCCAGCAGCGCAACGACTAGGAGGGTCAATGAGCAGTTCTTC.

This clone was counted a few times. The junction departs from the called germline gene at one end, perhaps through a read error. This rearrangement joins TRBV25-1 to TRBJ2-1; no firm D call. Germline CDR1 MGHDK, CDR2 SYGVNS. The CDR3 covers 12 residues. The CDR3, as DNA: TGTGCCAGCAGTGACTCCTCCAATGAGCAGTTCTTC. This encodes CASSDSSNEQFF. The variable domain in full, completed from reference TRBV25-1 and TRBJ2-1, reads EADIYQTPRYLVIGTGKKITLECSQTMGHDKMYWYQQDPGMELHLIHYSYGVNSTEKGDLSSESTVSRIRTEHFPLTLESARPSHTSQYLCASSDSSNEQFFGPGTRLTVL.

This rearrangement joins TRBV29-1 to TRBJ1-2, with D possibly matching TRBD1 (6 bases). The CDR3 is 14 residues long. V was trimmed by 6 bases and J by 2 bases, leaving 16 bases between them. Germline lookup yields CDR1 SQVTM and CDR2 ANQGSEA. CDR3 sequence reads: CSVLRTGINYGYTF. CDR3 coding DNA: TGCAGCGTGCTTCGTACAGGGATCAACTATGGCTACACCTTC.

This rearrangement joins TRBV7-2 to TRBJ1-5; D is ambiguous. CDR1 SGHTA and CDR2 FQGNSA come from the germline V gene. V lost 1 base to trimming and J lost 0 bases, with 10 bases between them. The CDR3 runs to 16 residues. This CDR3 reads CASSLGRVYSNQPQHF. Here the CDR3 DNA reads TGTGCCAGCAGCTTAGGACGGGTATATAGCAATCAGCCCCAGCATTTT. The full variable domain, rest sourced from reference TRBV7-2 and TRBJ1-5, is GAGVSQSPSNKVTEKGKDVELRCDPISGHTALYWYRQSLGQGLEFLIYFQGNSAPDKSGLPSDRFSAERTGGSVSTLTIQRTQQEDSAVYLCASSLGRVYSNQPQHFGDGTRLSIL.

The rearrangement uses TRBV7-9 and TRBJ2-5; maybe TRBD1 (5 bases). This CDR3 has 14 residues. From germline, CDR1 is SEHNR and CDR2 FQNEAQ (reference sequence). V gave up 1 base and J gave up 1 base, with 7 bases separating them. The CDR3 reads CASSLVDSQETQYF. In DNA form, the CDR3 reads TGTGCCAGCAGCTTAGTAGACAGCCAAGAGACCCAGTACTTC.

By its share, this clone is medium-sized. The junction shows a germline mismatch at one end, possibly a read error. This chain joins TRBV5-8 and TRBJ1-2; D remains ambiguous. The germline gives CDR1 SGHTS, CDR2 YDEGEE. This CDR3 has 15 amino acids. The CDR3 nucleotides are TGCGCCAGCAGCCAAGAGGAGGGATCGGTCCATGGCTACACCTTC. This gives the protein CASSQEEGSVHGYTF.

This clone turned up a few times. The DNA of the CDR3 is TGTGCCAGCTTGCCGGAAGGGTATAGCAATCAGCCCCAGCATTTT. It specifies CASLPEGYSNQPQHF. This chain connects TRBV18 to TRBJ1-5; D is uncertain. This CDR3 comprises 15 residues. Germline V gives CDR1 KGHSH, CDR2 LQKENI. Trimming took 7 bases from V and 0 from J, leaving 13 bases between them.